Below are 24 T cell receptor beta chains sequenced from a single sample in a study of identical twins. TCRdb reprocessed the 5' RACE reads via MiXCR and lists one record per CDR3 protein. The table records approximately 220,000 distinct CDR3 sequences, around 6.8% of them present only once. The sample was also linked to a second study, of yellow fever vaccine responses in identical twins.

The sequencing sample was made of memory (CD45RO+) T cells sorted from blood. The receptors here all came from a young woman in good health.

This clonotype has a handful of counts. The chain combines TRBV15 with TRBJ1-5; 9 nucleotides line up with TRBD1. V lost 5 bases and J lost 5; bases outside the gene matches: 13. The CDR3 contains 17 residues. Germline V gives CDR1 LNHNV, CDR2 YYDKDF (reference sequence). The CDR3: CATSGVRDRALHQPQHF. The CDR3 DNA follows: TGTGCCACCAGCGGCGTCCGGGACAGGGCTCTCCATCAGCCCCAGCATTTT.

The rearrangement joins TRBV20-1 to TRBJ2-7; D not resolved. The CDR3 consists of 12 residues. V lost 3 bases, J lost 3 bases, and 9 bases lay in between. CDR1 is DFQATT and CDR2 is SNEGSKA in the germline V gene (reference sequence). The DNA for the CDR3 is TGCAGTGCTAGTGTAGACAACTACGAGCAGTACTTC. Translated, it gives CSASVDNYEQYF.

V and J are TRBV11-1 and TRBJ2-7; 8 bases align to TRBD1. Germline assignment: CDR1 SGHAT and CDR2 FQDESV (reference sequence). The CDR3 runs to 14 residues. The V and J ends lost 3 bases and 4 bases, in that order; junction bases with no gene match: 5. The CDR3 DNA reads TGTGCCAGCAGCTTCAGGGGGCGTGGGTACGAGCAGTACTTC. The encoded protein is CASSFRGRGYEQYF.

This clonotype was observed many times. V is TRBV21-1 and J is TRBJ2-6; the D segment call TRBD2 is taken from the table without a DNA check. TRBV21-1 is a listed pseudogene. This CDR3 is 16 amino acids long. Here the CDR3 DNA reads TGTGCCAGCAGCAAAGAAGGGGAGGCTGGGGCCAACGTCCTGACTTTC. Translated, it gives CASSKEGEAGANVLTF.

The rearrangement links TRBV10-3 to TRBJ1-1; D ambiguous. In germline, CDR1 is ENHRY, CDR2 SYGVKD. V was pared by 7 bases and J by 1 base, with 10 bases between. CDR3 length: 13 amino acids. CDR3 coding DNA: TGTGCCATCACCTCCGGGAAGAACACTGAAGCTTTCTTT. Translating it yields CAITSGKNTEAFF.

This clonotype was recorded a few times. CDR3: CASSLEYQPQHF. Written as DNA, the CDR3 is TGTGCCAGCAGTTTAGAGTACCAGCCCCAGCATTTT. V and J are TRBV12-3 or TRBV12-4 and TRBJ1-5; D unclear. V lost 1 base and J 7 bases, leaving 5 bases between the germline ends. This CDR3 is built from 12 residues.

This clonotype has at least ten counts. This sequence joins TRBV20-1 and TRBJ2-5; TRBD1 matches at 8 bases. Germline CDR1 and CDR2: DFQATT and SNEGSKA (reference sequence). The trim removed 6 bases at V and 4 bases at J, leaving 10 bases unmatched. The CDR3 totals 14 residues. CDR3 protein: CSARTGGKGETQYF. CDR3 nucleotides: TGCAGTGCCCGAACAGGGGGGAAGGGAGAGACCCAGTACTTC.

This clonotype was seen a single time. This chain links TRBV20-1 with TRBJ2-6, with D unresolved. Per the germline V gene, CDR1 is DFQATT and CDR2 is SNEGSKA (reference sequence). CDR3 length: 13 amino acids. The V end lost 3 bases, the J end lost 3 bases, and 6 bases lay between the germline ends. The CDR3 loop reads CSASRFGANVLTF. In DNA form, the CDR3 reads TGCAGTGCTAGCAGGTTTGGGGCCAACGTCCTGACTTTC.

The sample holds many counts of this clonotype. The rearrangement uses TRBV12-3 or TRBV12-4 and TRBJ2-5; perhaps TRBD2 as D (5 bases). The V and J ends lost 5 bases and 2 bases respectively, with 15 bases between them. The CDR3 has 15 amino acids. CDR3 sequence reads: CASSRSGFKQETQYF. CDR3 DNA sequence: TGTGCCAGCAGTCGCTCGGGGTTTAAACAAGAGACCCAGTACTTC.

The chain uses TRBV6-5 and TRBJ1-4; D unresolved. Germline CDR1 and CDR2: MNHEY and SVGAGI. CDR3 size: 16 residues. Trimming stripped 6 bases from V and 5 bases from J, with 19 bases between. CDR3 nucleotide sequence: TGTGCCAGCAGCTTACTCGGGCAGGATGGGAATGAAAAACTGTTTTTT. This gives the protein CASSLLGQDGNEKLFF.

The sample holds many counts of this clonotype. The rearrangement uses TRBV27 and TRBJ1-4; TRBD1 aligns across 9 bases. This CDR3 is built from 14 residues. The J segment lost 8 bases and the V segment lost 3 bases, leaving 4 bases of the junction unmatched. CDR1 is MNHEY, CDR2 SMNVEV, per germline (reference sequence). CDR3 in DNA: TGTGCCAGCAGTTTCGGGACAGGGATGGAAAAACTGTTTTTT. Protein: CASSFGTGMEKLFF.

This clonotype was counted only a few times. V and J are TRBV28 and TRBJ2-7; D may be TRBD1 (6 bases). Between the trimmed V and J ends, which lost 3 bases and 7 bases, there was a span of 22 bases. The germline gives CDR1 MDHEN, CDR2 SYDVKM. This CDR3 region has 16 residues. CDR3 sequence reads: CASSFQKRQALWEQYF. CDR3 bases: TGTGCCAGCAGTTTTCAGAAGAGACAGGCCCTATGGGAGCAGTACTTC.

The rearrangement links TRBV7-3 to TRBJ2-5, with 13 bases identical to TRBD2. Germline lookup yields CDR1 SGHTA and CDR2 FQGTGA. V lost 5 bases, J lost 2 bases, and 5 bases stayed unmatched. CDR3 length: 16 amino acids. As DNA, the CDR3 is TGTGCCAGCAGCCCGCAACTAGCGGGGGGGCAAGAGACCCAGTACTTC. Its protein product is CASSPQLAGGQETQYF.

At least ten counts were recorded for this clonotype. This rearrangement joins TRBV7-2 to TRBJ2-3; unclear D gene. The V gene's germline CDR1 is SGHTA and CDR2 FQGNSA. The CDR3 runs 12 residues. The V gene lost 5 bases and the J gene lost 3 bases, with 6 bases spanning the gap. The CDR3 DNA follows: TGTGCCAGCAGCATGAGTACAGATACGCAGTATTTT. Amino acids: CASSMSTDTQYF.

In its sample, this clonotype was seen many times. The gene calls are TRBV6-5 and TRBJ2-1; D might be TRBD2 (6 bases). This CDR3 region has 16 residues. V was cut by 4 bases and J by 8 bases, with 21 bases left in between. Germline values: CDR1 MNHEY, CDR2 SVGAGI. Here the CDR3 reads CASSSPTGTQFDEQFF. The CDR3 DNA reads TGTGCCAGCAGTTCCCCCACCGGGACTCAGTTCGATGAGCAGTTCTTC.

This clonotype was observed many times. The J gene is TRBJ2-1, the V gene TRBV24-1; D may be TRBD1 or TRBD2 (7 bases each). Germline V gives CDR1 KGHDR, CDR2 SFDVKD. The CDR3 is made up of 20 amino acids. Deletions cut 6 bases from V and 2 bases from J, with 28 bases between. The CDR3 region is CATSPQPGQTLLATYNEQFF. CDR3 nucleotides: TGTGCCACCAGTCCACAGCCGGGACAGACATTACTAGCGACCTACAATGAGCAGTTCTTC.

This clonotype occurred many times. The chain joins TRBV5-6 to TRBJ1-1; 7 bases map to TRBD1. After removal of 3 bases from V and 3 bases from J, the junction contained 11 bases not matched to a gene. CDR1 is SGHDT, CDR2 YYEEEE, per germline. There are 16 residues in the CDR3. The CDR3, as DNA: TGTGCCAGCAGCTCTTCTGGGCCAGGGGGGGACACTGAAGCTTTCTTT. Translated: CASSSSGPGGDTEAFF.

This clonotype was recorded at least ten times. The chain combines TRBV20-1 with TRBJ1-2; no reliable D call. CDR3 length equals 15 residues. V lost 3 bases to trimming and J lost 0 bases, with 14 bases between them. CDR1 and CDR2 from the germline V gene are DFQATT and SNEGSKA (reference sequence). As DNA, the CDR3 is TGCAGTGCTAGTCGAAGAGGCGGCACTAACTATGGCTACACCTTC. Protein product: CSASRRGGTNYGYTF.

This clonotype has just a few counts. The chain has TRBV10-3 and TRBJ2-3; weak D call: TRBD2 (5 bases). Per the germline V gene, CDR1 is ENHRY and CDR2 is SYGVKD. The CDR3 totals 13 residues. V dropped 6 bases and J dropped 3 bases, with 10 bases sitting between them. CDR3 in amino acids: CAISFGITDTQYF. Here the CDR3 DNA reads TGTGCCATCAGCTTCGGGATTACAGATACGCAGTATTTT.

Points on this clonotype: One end of the junction varies from germline; a read error may be responsible. The V call is TRBV5-6, the J call TRBJ2-7; tentative D call: TRBD2 (5 bases). This CDR3 contains 14 residues. Germline lookup yields CDR1 SGHDT and CDR2 YYEEEE. The CDR3 bases are TGTGCCAGCAGTTTGGTGAACGGGGCCTACGAGCAGTACTTC. Its protein is CASSLVNGAYEQYF.

The rearrangement uses TRBV11-2 and TRBJ2-2; the match to TRBD1 covers 7 bases. V shed 2 bases and J 4 bases; nucleotides not matched to a gene: 16. The CDR3 has 19 residues. In germline, CDR1 is SGHAT, CDR2 FQNNGV. CDR3 DNA sequence: TGTGCCAGCAGCTTATTCCCGACAGGGCGGGTTTTTGGCACCGGGGAGCTGTTTTTT. As protein: CASSLFPTGRVFGTGELFF.

In its sample, this clonotype was seen many times. This chain connects TRBV29-1 to TRBJ2-3; 14 bases agree with TRBD2. Germline CDR1 SQVTM, CDR2 ANQGSEA. The ends lost 0 bases at V and 8 bases at J; junction bases unmatched: 13. CDR3 length equals 18 residues. CDR3 protein: CSVEDPKTSGGAVGTQYF. The CDR3, as DNA: TGCAGCGTTGAAGATCCTAAGACTAGCGGGGGGGCAGTCGGTACGCAGTATTTT.

Many counts were recorded for this clonotype. The gene calls are TRBV5-5 and TRBJ2-7, with TRBD2 as a possible D gene (6 bases). This CDR3 is 15 amino acids long. Deletions cut 4 bases from V and 5 bases from J, with 19 bases between. Germline CDR1 is SGHKS and CDR2 is YYEKEE (reference sequence). The CDR3 bases are TGTGCCAGCAGCGCCCGGGCCTCGGAGGGTCACGAGCAGTACTTC. Translated, it gives CASSARASEGHEQYF. The full variable domain, in which reference TRBV5-5 and TRBJ2-7 provide the parts outside the CDR3, is DAGVTQSPTHLIKTRGQQVTLRCSPISGHKSVSWYQQVLGQGPQFIFQYYEKEERGRGNFPDRFSARQFPNYSSELNVNALLLGDSALYLCASSARASEGHEQYFGPGTRLTVT.

This clonotype has at least ten counts. This chain connects TRBV6-1 to TRBJ1-4, with 9 bases that match TRBD1. Germline loops: CDR1 MNHNS, CDR2 SASEGT. Unmatched junction bases numbered 4, after V lost 7 bases and J lost 7 bases. This CDR3 contains 13 residues. CDR3 nucleotide sequence: TGTGCCAGCAACAGGGGGCTTGGTGAAAAACTGTTTTTT. Translation gives CASNRGLGEKLFF.